The clone carrying this T cell receptor beta chain was seen ten or more times. Antigen specificity is unknown. The sample is drawn from a study of T cell repertoires in cytomegalovirus infection. On the study more broadly: Recently identified HLA-C-restricted CMV epitopes were among the peptides used. A matching HLA type, together with CMV infection, was signaled by public TCR beta signatures.

TCRdb reanalysed the reads using MiXCR and keeps one entry per CDR3 protein. The sample consists of fewer than 30,000 distinct CDR3 sequences, around a fifth of them appearing once. The germline gives CDR1 SGHVS, CDR2 FNYEAQ. The CDR3 is made up of 16 amino acids. The V end was cut by 1 base, the J end by 0 bases, with 13 bases between. Findings of the study overall: The ex vivo response was dominated by HLA-C-restricted CMV-specific TCR beta clonotypes. Summed frequency of public TCR beta families distinguished CMV carriers with the relevant HLA.

The receptor was isolated from a human donor in good health (CMV status not recorded). Some clones in this sample may be carry-over from other donors' samples. Sequencing used CD8+ T cells from cultured PBMCs, obtained from culture after CMV antigen stimulation. The chain recombines TRBV7-6 with TRBJ2-7, with D tentatively TRBD1 or TRBD2 (5 bases each). CDR3 bases: TGTGCCAGCAGCTTAGGGGTTTGGGACCTCTCCTACGAGCAGTACTTC. It is translated as CASSLGVWDLSYEQYF.